These 21 T cell receptor beta chains share one sample of origin, sequenced in a study of technical replicates of blood from a few donors. Sequencing used immunoSEQ multiplex PCR; TCRdb keeps in-frame clones, though not all of them. The sample gives tens of thousands of clones, roughly 94% of which show up once; 0.38% is in the top ten. The specimen was T cells isolated from PBMCs. Source of these receptors: a human donor in good health.

The rearrangement links TRBV5-1 to TRBJ2-3; TRBD2 aligns across 11 bases. This CDR3 spans 16 amino acids. Germline CDR1 and CDR2: SGHRS and YFSETQ. The J segment lost 2 bases and the V segment lost 0 bases, leaving 2 bases of the junction unmatched. The CDR3 loop is CASSLASGRFTDTQYF. The CDR3 nucleotides are TGCGCCAGCAGCTTGGCTAGCGGGAGGTTCACAGATACGCAGTATTTT.

V is TRBV5-1 and J is TRBJ2-1; D unresolved. CDR1 is SGHRS, CDR2 YFSETQ, per germline. Between the trimmed V and J ends, which lost 0 bases and 10 bases, there was a span of 8 bases. The CDR3 runs to 12 residues. CDR3 bases: TGCGCCAGCAGCTTGGATCGAGGAGAGCAGTTCTTC. Translating it yields CASSLDRGEQFF.

V usage is TRBV27 and J usage is TRBJ1-1; tentatively, D is TRBD1 (6 bases). Trimming took off 6 bases at V and 1 base at J, with 9 bases between the two ends. CDR1 is MNHEY and CDR2 is SMNVEV in the germline V gene (reference sequence). The CDR3 loop spans 13 amino acids. The CDR3 loop is CASSGQRNTEAFF. As DNA, the CDR3 is TGTGCCAGCAGCGGACAGCGGAACACTGAAGCTTTCTTT.

The chain combines TRBV18 with TRBJ1-1; D call uncertain. CDR1 and CDR2 from the germline V gene are KGHSH and LQKENI. The CDR3 covers 13 residues. The V end lost 2 bases, the J end lost 5 bases, and 9 bases lay between the germline ends. CDR3 in DNA: TGTGCCAGCTCACCATTGAGTGATACTGAAGCTTTCTTT. Protein sequence: CASSPLSDTEAFF. Variable domain in full (rest from reference TRBV18 and TRBJ1-1): NAGVMQNPRHLVRRRGQEARLRCSPMKGHSHVYWYRQLPEEGLKFMVYLQKENIIDESGMPKERFSAEFPKEGPSILRIQQVVRGDSAAYFCASSPLSDTEAFFGQGTRLTVV.

The chain is built from TRBV6-1 and TRBJ2-7; TRBD1 agrees at 8 bases. This CDR3 spans 14 amino acids. The germline V gene has CDR1 MNHNS and CDR2 SASEGT. The trim removed 6 bases at V and 2 bases at J, leaving 6 bases unmatched. CDR3 bases: TGTGCCAGCAGCTCCGGGACAGGCCCCTACGAGCAGTACTTC. Residues: CASSSGTGPYEQYF.

The chain links TRBV7-8 to TRBJ1-5; maybe TRBD1 (5 bases). Germline V gene sequence: CDR1 SGHVS, CDR2 FQNEAQ. The length of the CDR3 is 22 residues. The V end lost 1 base, the J end lost 0 bases, and 28 bases lay between the germline ends. The CDR3 region is CASSLGTPNPGGALYSNQPQHF. The CDR3 nucleotides read TGTGCCAGCAGCTTAGGGACACCAAATCCAGGTGGGGCTCTTTATAGCAATCAGCCCCAGCATTTT.

This chain connects TRBV6-1 to TRBJ2-3; D might be TRBD1 (5 bases). Germline assignment: CDR1 MNHNS and CDR2 SASEGT. Trimming pared 4 bases from V and 3 bases from J, leaving 8 bases between. The CDR3 spans 13 residues. CDR3 amino acids: CASSAPGTDTQYF. CDR3 bases: TGTGCCAGCAGTGCCCCAGGGACAGATACGCAGTATTTT.

This clone has a single count. The chain links TRBV7-9 to TRBJ2-7; 8 nucleotides agree with TRBD1. Germline V CDR1 and CDR2: SEHNR, FQNEAQ (reference sequence). J lost 9 bases, V lost 2 bases, and 3 bases had no gene match. The CDR3 runs to 12 residues. CDR3 region: CASSLSGTGQYF. The CDR3 bases are TGTGCCAGCAGCTTATCTGGGACAGGGCAGTACTTC.

CDR3 nucleotide sequence: TGTGCCAGCAGTGACAGGGCCACAGATACGCAGTATTTT. It encodes CASSDRATDTQYF. This chain connects TRBV6-1 to TRBJ2-3, with D tentatively TRBD1 (5 bases). The CDR3 covers 13 residues. CDR1 MNHNS and CDR2 SASEGT come from the germline V gene. Deletions cut 3 bases from V and 2 bases from J, with 6 bases between.

The gene calls are TRBV9 and TRBJ2-3; D unresolved. This CDR3 is built from 14 residues. Trimming shortened V by 0 bases and J by 2 bases, and 7 bases separated the two germline ends. Germline V CDR1 and CDR2: SGDLS, YYNGEE. The CDR3 loop is CASSVEAITDTQYF. The CDR3 coding sequence is TGTGCCAGCAGCGTAGAAGCCATCACAGATACGCAGTATTTT.

The chain couples TRBV9 to TRBJ2-7, with TRBD2 matching over 7 bases. The germline CDR1 and CDR2 sequences are SGDLS and YYNGEE. The CDR3 has 16 residues. Trimming removed 0 bases from V and 2 bases from J; junction bases left unmatched: 8. The CDR3 region has the DNA TGTGCCAGCAGCGTAGATGGGGGGGAGACGACCTACGAGCAGTACTTC. It translates to CASSVDGGETTYEQYF.

The gene calls are TRBV7-2 and TRBJ2-3; 11 bases match TRBD2. CDR3 size: 17 residues. The trim removed 1 base at V and 2 bases at J, leaving 5 bases unmatched. CDR1 and CDR2 from the germline V gene are SGHTA and FQGNSA. For the CDR3, the DNA is TGTGCCAGCAGCTTAGGGCTAGCGGGAGGCTACACAGATACGCAGTATTTT. Protein sequence: CASSLGLAGGYTDTQYF.

This clone was detected a few times. V gene TRBV6-4 combines with J gene TRBJ2-2; unclear D gene. From germline, CDR1 is MRHNA and CDR2 SNTAGT. V lost 5 bases, J lost 4 bases, and 8 bases lay in between. CDR3 size: 13 residues. This CDR3 reads CASSPTATGELFF. The CDR3 coding sequence is TGTGCCAGCAGTCCGACTGCCACCGGGGAGCTGTTTTTT.

The gene calls are TRBV2 and TRBJ1-1; D call uncertain. This CDR3 contains 16 residues. The germline gives CDR1 SNHLY, CDR2 FYNNEI. V was trimmed by 2 bases and J by 7 bases, leaving 20 bases between them. CDR3 loop: CASSELKLGSNGEAFF. CDR3 bases: TGTGCCAGCAGTGAACTTAAGCTGGGCTCTAACGGTGAAGCTTTCTTT.

This clone appeared once. The chain is built from TRBV25-1 and TRBJ2-7; 11 bases map to TRBD1. Germline CDR1 is MGHDK and CDR2 is SYGVNS. After removal of 7 bases from V and 7 bases from J, the junction contained 12 bases not matched to a gene. The CDR3 has 15 residues. CDR3 nucleotide sequence: TGTGCCAGCAACGGCCATGGGACAGGGGGACGGGAGCAGTACTTC. Translating it yields CASNGHGTGGREQYF.

The rearrangement uses TRBV7-7 and TRBJ2-3; 10 positions agree with TRBD2. V was pared by 5 bases and J by 5 bases, with 10 bases of the junction left unmatched. There are 16 residues in the CDR3. Germline V lookup: CDR1 SSHAT, CDR2 FNYEAQ (reference sequence). The CDR3 is CASSPLSGRAGDTQYF. CDR3 coding DNA: TGTGCCAGCAGCCCCCTCAGCGGGAGGGCGGGAGATACGCAGTATTTT.

Here the CDR3 reads CAVEGGDTEAFF. As DNA, the CDR3 is TGTGCCGTCGAGGGGGGGGACACTGAAGCTTTCTTT. The chain employs TRBV19 and TRBJ1-1; tentatively, D is TRBD1 (6 bases). The V end lost 11 bases, the J end lost 3 bases, and 13 bases lay between the germline ends. The germline V gene has CDR1 LNHDA and CDR2 SQIVND (reference sequence). This CDR3 comprises 12 residues.

A single count supports this clone. This sequence joins TRBV11-1 and TRBJ2-3; no reliable D call. The length of the CDR3 is 16 residues. V lost 1 base and J lost 6, with 17 bases in between. The germline V gene has CDR1 SGHAT and CDR2 FQDESV (reference sequence). CDR3 sequence reads: CASSLVDLPSGDTQYF. The CDR3, as DNA: TGTGCCAGCAGCTTAGTAGACCTTCCTAGTGGGGATACGCAGTATTTT. The whole variable domain, remainder taken from reference TRBV11-1 and TRBJ2-3, is EAEVAQSPRYKITEKSQAVAFWCDPISGHATLYWYRQILGQGPELLVQFQDESVVDDSQLPKDRFSAERLKGVDSTLKIQPAELGDSAMYLCASSLVDLPSGDTQYFGPGTRLTVL.

The gene calls are TRBV13 and TRBJ2-5; D remains ambiguous. The CDR3 consists of 13 residues. Trimming took 0 bases from V and 2 from J, leaving 4 bases between them. Germline V gives CDR1 PRHDT, CDR2 FYEKMQ (reference sequence). The DNA of the CDR3 is TGTGCCAGCAGCTTAGGGCAGCAAGAGACCCAGTACTTC. The encoded protein is CASSLGQQETQYF.

The chain has TRBV18 and TRBJ1-5; the match to TRBD1 covers 7 bases. The germline V gene encodes CDR1 KGHSH and CDR2 LQKENI. The CDR3 covers 16 residues. V shed 3 bases, J shed 2 bases, and the junction held 7 bases outside the gene matches. This chain's CDR3 is CASSPTGDPGNQPQHF. CDR3 coding DNA: TGTGCCAGCTCACCTACAGGGGATCCTGGCAATCAGCCCCAGCATTTT.

The table lists this clone with a count of one. This chain uses TRBV7-2 with TRBJ1-2; 8 bases agree with TRBD1. Germline V CDR1 and CDR2: SGHTA, FQGNSA. This CDR3 contains 16 residues. With 6 bases clipped from V and 4 bases from J, the junction kept 13 bases outside the gene matches. The CDR3 here is CASRFPGGPEPYGYTF. The CDR3 DNA sequence: TGTGCCAGCAGGTTTCCAGGGGGCCCCGAACCCTATGGCTACACCTTC.